The clone carrying this T cell receptor beta chain was picked up many times. Its antigen is unidentified. This record comes from a study of blood T cells in healthy people across ages. Study observations and caveats: One million T cells yielded diversity estimates that were considered underestimates. When set beside aged donors, long-lived donors presented more naive CD4+ cells and higher diversity.

Each of the donors had roughly 9.1 milliliters of peripheral blood drawn into EDTA-treated Vacutainer tubes. The ends were cut back, 6 bases at V and 3 bases at J, with 9 bases in the middle. Germline-derived CDR1 and CDR2 are ENHRY and SYGVKD. CDR3 length: 12 amino acids. Next came a second PCR, run for about 6 to 11 cycles, which used a sample-barcoded 5' primer along with a J-beta primer mix. CDR3-containing paired-end reads numbered at least 3 million in each sample. TCRdb redid the calling of the 5' RACE reads with MiXCR, one entry per CDR3 protein. The table records around 1.7 million distinct CDR3 sequences, roughly 28% of them present only once.

The V call is TRBV10-3, the J call TRBJ2-7; D is unresolved. The specimen sequenced was blood. The sequence was collected from a woman aged 25 to 39 in good health. This CDR3 reads CAISQTGYEQYF. The CDR3 DNA is TGTGCCATCAGCCAGACTGGCTACGAGCAGTACTTC.